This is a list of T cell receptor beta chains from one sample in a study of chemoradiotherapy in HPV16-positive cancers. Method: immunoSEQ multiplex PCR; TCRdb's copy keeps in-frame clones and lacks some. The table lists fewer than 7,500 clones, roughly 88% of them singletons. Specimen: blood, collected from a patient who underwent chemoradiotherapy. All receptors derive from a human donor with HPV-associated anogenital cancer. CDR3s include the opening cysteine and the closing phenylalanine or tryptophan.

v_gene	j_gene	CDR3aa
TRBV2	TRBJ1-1	CASTKTDRTNTEAFF
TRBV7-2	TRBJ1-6	CASSVGQRRSPLHF
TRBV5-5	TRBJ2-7	CASRTLDSSYEQYF
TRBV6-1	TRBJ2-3	CASSVTGAGVDTQYF
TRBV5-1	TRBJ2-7	CASSLGPPGTDVVYEQYF
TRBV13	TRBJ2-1	CASSLAGQAYNEQFF
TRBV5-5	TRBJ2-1	CASSFNNEQFF
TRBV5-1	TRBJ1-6	CASSSTTNSPLHF
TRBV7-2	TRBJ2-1	CASRTWIWDEQFF
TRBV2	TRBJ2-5	CASRRTREFQETQYF
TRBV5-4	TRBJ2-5	CASSWRLAGFVETQYF
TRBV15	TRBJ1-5	CATSRWTGRGSNQPQHF
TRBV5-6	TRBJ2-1	CASASRDRGLNNEQFF
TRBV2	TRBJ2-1	CASSESSGGGYNEQFF
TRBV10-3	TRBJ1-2	CATMGDTNYGYTF
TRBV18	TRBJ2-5	CASSPTEQETQYF
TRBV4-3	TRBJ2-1	CASSQVTRAGFYNEQFF
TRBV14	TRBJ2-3	CASRKQGVGTDTQYF
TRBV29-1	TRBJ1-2	CSVVRDDSDGYTF
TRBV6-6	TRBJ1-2	CASSYATGGRNYGYTF
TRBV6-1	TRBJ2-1	CASSEGQSSYNEQFF
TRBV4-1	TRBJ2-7	CASSQDVGAWGPYEQYF
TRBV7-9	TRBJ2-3	CASSLEAVGGGTDTQYF
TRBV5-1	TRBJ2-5	CASSLVGTRGQETQYF
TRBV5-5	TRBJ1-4	CARSGRTGDEKLFF
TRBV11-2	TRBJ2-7	CASSLAQAGTPYEQYF
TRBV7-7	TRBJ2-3	CASSLYPSGRAPTSTDTQYF
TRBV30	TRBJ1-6	CAWRGGTANSPLHF
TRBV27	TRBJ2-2	CASSLSDARTGANTGELFF
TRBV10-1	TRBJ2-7	CASSESTGGSLYEQYF
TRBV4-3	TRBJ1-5	CASSRDRGQPQHF
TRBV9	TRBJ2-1	CASSTTGTEYNEQFF
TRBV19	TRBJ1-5	CASSIIQGVFHQPQHF
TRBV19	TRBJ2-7	CASSPRPEITYEQYF
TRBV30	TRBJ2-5	CAWSQRGNPPETQYF
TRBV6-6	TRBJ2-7	CASSPGTAGGIQYF
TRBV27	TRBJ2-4	CASSLLGQGGDIQYF
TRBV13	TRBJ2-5	CASRESGVQETQYF
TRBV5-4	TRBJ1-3	CASSSSPGTGSGNTIYF